The 9 T cell receptor beta chains reported below all come from one sample, sequenced in a study of shared clonotypes between healthy human individuals. Clones were read by immunoSEQ multiplex PCR, and TCRdb kept only the in-frame ones, dropping some. The table records over a million clones, under 80% of them present only once. Sequencing used memory CD4+ T cells sorted from blood. Subset denoted: CD45RA-negative fraction. These TCRs come from a man younger than 35 in good health.

V usage is TRBV30 and J usage is TRBJ1-5; no reliable D call. Germline-derived CDR1 and CDR2 are GTSNPN and SVGIG (reference sequence). V gave up 1 base and J gave up 7 bases, with 8 bases separating them. This CDR3 is 12 amino acids long. The CDR3 reads CAWSAQKQPQHF. CDR3 coding DNA: TGTGCCTGGAGTGCACAAAAACAGCCCCAGCATTTT.

V is TRBV5-4 and J is TRBJ2-3, with 14 nucleotides matching TRBD2. This CDR3 comprises 16 residues. CDR1 SGHNT and CDR2 YYREEE come from the germline V gene (reference sequence). The V segment lost 10 bases and the J segment 0 bases; nucleotides outside the gene matches: 7. The CDR3 nucleotides read TGTGCCTTCGGGACTAGCGGGGGTGTTAGCACAGATACGCAGTATTTT. Encoded protein: CAFGTSGGVSTDTQYF.

In this sample, this clone turned up once. The CDR3 region has the DNA TGTGCCACATCCGGCCCGGTCTACGAGCAGTACTTC. Its translation: CATSGPVYEQYF. The chain uses TRBV6-1 and TRBJ2-7; D remains ambiguous. From germline, CDR1 is MNHNS and CDR2 SASEGT. This CDR3 has 12 residues. V lost 10 bases and J 3 bases, leaving 13 bases between the germline ends.

V and J are TRBV2 and TRBJ2-2; D might be TRBD1 or TRBD2, each matching 5 bases. The germline gives CDR1 SNHLY, CDR2 FYNNEI. V was trimmed by 3 bases and J by 3 bases, leaving 8 bases between them. This CDR3 is 14 amino acids long. The CDR3 here is CASSERGDTGELFF. The CDR3 DNA reads TGTGCCAGCAGTGAGAGGGGCGACACCGGGGAGCTGTTTTTT.

This sequence joins TRBV2 and TRBJ1-2; D perhaps matches TRBD1 (5 bases). The CDR3 runs 14 residues. Looked up from germline, CDR1 is SNHLY and CDR2 is FYNNEI. Trimming left V 7 bases short and J 5 bases short, with 17 bases between. This chain's CDR3 is CASTRDRLLYGYTF. CDR3 DNA: TGTGCCAGCACCCGGGACCGCTTACTTTATGGCTACACCTTC.

This chain uses TRBV15 with TRBJ2-3; TRBD2 matches at 9 bases. Per the germline V gene, CDR1 is LNHNV and CDR2 is YYDKDF (reference sequence). The CDR3 has 17 amino acids. With V trimmed by 0 bases and J by 4 bases, 8 bases remained unmatched. In nucleotides, the CDR3 is TGTGCCACCAGCAGAGATCTAGCGGGAAACGGGCCAGATACGCAGTATTTT. Translating gives CATSRDLAGNGPDTQYF. The variable domain in full, completed from reference TRBV15 and TRBJ2-3, reads DAMVIQNPRYQVTQFGKPVTLSCSQTLNHNVMYWYQQKSSQAPKLLFHYYDKDFNNEADTPDNFQSRRPNTSFCFLDIRSPGLGDTAMYLCATSRDLAGNGPDTQYFGPGTRLTVL.

The genes are TRBV6-1 and TRBJ1-6; D unclear. The CDR3 is made up of 12 amino acids. V gave up 3 bases and J gave up 14 bases, with 11 bases separating them. Germline loops: CDR1 MNHNS, CDR2 SASEGT. The CDR3 DNA sequence: TGTGCCAGCAGTGACCGGCGGATGACCCTCCACTTT. Translation: CASSDRRMTLHF.

The rearrangement joins TRBV7-2 to TRBJ2-7, with 9 bases identical to TRBD1. CDR1 and CDR2 (germline): SGHTA, FQGNSA. Trimming removed 5 bases from V and 7 bases from J; junction bases left unmatched: 12. The CDR3 is 15 amino acids. In nucleotides, the CDR3 is TGTGCCAGCAGCCGGCTACAGGGGGCACGAGGGGAGCAGTACTTC. This sequence encodes CASSRLQGARGEQYF.

This rearrangement joins TRBV5-6 to TRBJ2-3; TRBD2 aligns across 10 bases. Germline assignment: CDR1 SGHDT and CDR2 YYEEEE. J gave up 4 bases and V 0 bases, and 8 bases lay outside the gene matches. This CDR3 region has 17 residues. The chain's CDR3 is CASSLALIAGGADTQYF. The CDR3 DNA is TGTGCCAGCAGCTTGGCTCTTATAGCGGGGGGAGCAGATACGCAGTATTTT.